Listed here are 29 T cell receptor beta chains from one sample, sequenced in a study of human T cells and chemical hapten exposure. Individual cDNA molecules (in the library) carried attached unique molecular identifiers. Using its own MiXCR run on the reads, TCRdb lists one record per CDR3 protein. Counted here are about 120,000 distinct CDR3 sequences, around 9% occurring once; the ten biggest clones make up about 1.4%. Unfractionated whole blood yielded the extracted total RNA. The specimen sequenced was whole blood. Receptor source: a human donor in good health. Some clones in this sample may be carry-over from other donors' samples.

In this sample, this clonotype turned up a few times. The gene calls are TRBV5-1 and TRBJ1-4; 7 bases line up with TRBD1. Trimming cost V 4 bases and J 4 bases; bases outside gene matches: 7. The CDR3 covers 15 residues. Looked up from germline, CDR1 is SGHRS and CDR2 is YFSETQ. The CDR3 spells CASSRQGEVNEKLFF. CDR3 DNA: TGCGCCAGCAGCCGACAGGGCGAGGTTAATGAAAAACTGTTTTTT.

CDR3: CASSSATGWNEQFF. As DNA, the CDR3 is TGTGCCAGCAGTTCTGCCACAGGGTGGAATGAGCAGTTCTTC. This chain joins TRBV7-9 and TRBJ2-1, with TRBD1 as a possible D gene (6 bases). Germline lookup yields CDR1 SEHNR and CDR2 FQNEAQ (reference sequence). The CDR3 has 14 amino acids. V gave up 6 bases and J gave up 7 bases, with 16 bases separating them. The variable domain in full, with the rest retrieved from reference TRBV7-9 and TRBJ2-1, is DTGVSQNPRHKITKRGQNVTFRCDPISEHNRLYWYRQTLGQGPEFLTYFQNEAQLEKSRLLSDRFSAERPKGSFSTLEIQRTEQGDSAMYLCASSSATGWNEQFFGPGTRLTVL.

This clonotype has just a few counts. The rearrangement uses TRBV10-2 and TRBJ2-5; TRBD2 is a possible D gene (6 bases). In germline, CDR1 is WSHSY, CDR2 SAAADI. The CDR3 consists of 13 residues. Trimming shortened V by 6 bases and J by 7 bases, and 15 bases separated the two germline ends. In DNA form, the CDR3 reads TGCGCCAGCAGCAGGGAGGAGTTGGGGACCCAGTACTTC. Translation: CASSREELGTQYF.

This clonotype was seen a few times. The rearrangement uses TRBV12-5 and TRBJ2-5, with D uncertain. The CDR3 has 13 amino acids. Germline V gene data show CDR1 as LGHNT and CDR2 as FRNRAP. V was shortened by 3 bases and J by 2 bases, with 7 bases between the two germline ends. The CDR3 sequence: CASGFSRQETQYF. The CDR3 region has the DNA TGTGCTAGTGGTTTTTCGCGGCAAGAGACCCAGTACTTC.

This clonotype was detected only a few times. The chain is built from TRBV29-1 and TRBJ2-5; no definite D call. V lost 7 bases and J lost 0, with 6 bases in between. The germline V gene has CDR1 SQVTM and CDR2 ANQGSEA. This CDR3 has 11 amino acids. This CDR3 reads CSARYQETQYF. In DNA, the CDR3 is TGCAGCGCACGATACCAAGAGACCCAGTACTTC. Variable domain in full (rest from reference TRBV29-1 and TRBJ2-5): SAVISQKPSRDICQRGTSLTIQCQVDSQVTMMFWYRQQPGQSLTLIATANQGSEATYESGFVIDKFPISRPNLTFSTLTVSNMSPEDSSIYLCSARYQETQYFGPGTRLLVL.

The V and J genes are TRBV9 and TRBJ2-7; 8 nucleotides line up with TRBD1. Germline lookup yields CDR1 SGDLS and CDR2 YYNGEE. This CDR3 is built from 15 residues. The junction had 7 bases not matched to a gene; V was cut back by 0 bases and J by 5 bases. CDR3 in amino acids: CASSVGAGGNDEQYF. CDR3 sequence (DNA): TGTGCCAGCAGCGTAGGCGCAGGGGGCAACGACGAGCAGTACTTC.

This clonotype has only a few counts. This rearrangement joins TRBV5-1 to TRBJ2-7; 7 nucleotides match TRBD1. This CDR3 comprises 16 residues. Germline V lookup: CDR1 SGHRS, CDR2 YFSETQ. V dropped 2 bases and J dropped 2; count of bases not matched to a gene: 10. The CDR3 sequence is CASSLPQGRITYEQYF. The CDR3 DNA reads TGCGCCAGCAGCTTACCACAGGGGCGAATTACCTACGAGCAGTACTTC.

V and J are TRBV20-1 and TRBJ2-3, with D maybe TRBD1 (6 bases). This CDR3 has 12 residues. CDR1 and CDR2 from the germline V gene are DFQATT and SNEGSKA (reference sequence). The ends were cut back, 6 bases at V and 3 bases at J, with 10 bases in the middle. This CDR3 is CSAPDRTDTQYF. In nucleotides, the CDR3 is TGCAGTGCCCCGGACAGAACAGATACGCAGTATTTT.

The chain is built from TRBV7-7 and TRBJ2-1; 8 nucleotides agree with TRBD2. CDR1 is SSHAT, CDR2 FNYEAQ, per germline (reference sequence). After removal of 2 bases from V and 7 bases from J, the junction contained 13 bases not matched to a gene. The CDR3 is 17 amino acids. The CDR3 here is CASSLTPGGGGVNEQFF. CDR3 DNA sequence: TGTGCCAGCAGCTTAACCCCGGGGGGGGGCGGAGTGAATGAGCAGTTCTTC.

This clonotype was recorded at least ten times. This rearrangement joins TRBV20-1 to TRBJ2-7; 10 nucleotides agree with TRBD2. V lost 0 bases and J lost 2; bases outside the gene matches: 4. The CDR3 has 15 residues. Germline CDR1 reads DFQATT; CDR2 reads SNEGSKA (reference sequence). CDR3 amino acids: CSARESSGGAYEQYF. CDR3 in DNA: TGCAGTGCTAGAGAATCTAGCGGGGGAGCCTACGAGCAGTACTTC.

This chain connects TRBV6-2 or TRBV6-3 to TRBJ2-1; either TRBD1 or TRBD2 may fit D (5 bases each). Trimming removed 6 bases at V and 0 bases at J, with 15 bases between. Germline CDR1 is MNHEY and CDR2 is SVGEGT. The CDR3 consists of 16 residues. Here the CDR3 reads CASSDGTGSSYNEQFF. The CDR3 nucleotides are TGTGCCAGCAGCGATGGGACGGGGAGCTCCTACAATGAGCAGTTCTTC.

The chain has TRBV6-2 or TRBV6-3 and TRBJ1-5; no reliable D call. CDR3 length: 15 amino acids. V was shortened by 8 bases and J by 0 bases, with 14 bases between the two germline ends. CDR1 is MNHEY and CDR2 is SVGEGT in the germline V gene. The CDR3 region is CASGKTVPSNQPQHF. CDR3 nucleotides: TGTGCCAGCGGAAAAACAGTACCTAGCAATCAGCCCCAGCATTTT.

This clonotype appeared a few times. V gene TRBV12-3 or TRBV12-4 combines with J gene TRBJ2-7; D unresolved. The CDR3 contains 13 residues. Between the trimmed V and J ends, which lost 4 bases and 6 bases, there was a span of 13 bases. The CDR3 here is CASSSNINSEQYF. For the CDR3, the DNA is TGTGCCAGCAGTTCCAATATTAACTCCGAGCAGTACTTC.

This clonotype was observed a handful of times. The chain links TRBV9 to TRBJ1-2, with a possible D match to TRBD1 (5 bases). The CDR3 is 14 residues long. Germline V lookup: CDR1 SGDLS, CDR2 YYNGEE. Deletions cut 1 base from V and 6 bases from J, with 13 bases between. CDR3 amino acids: CASSVRTTADGYTF. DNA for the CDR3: TGTGCCAGCAGCGTAAGGACAACGGCGGATGGCTACACCTTC.

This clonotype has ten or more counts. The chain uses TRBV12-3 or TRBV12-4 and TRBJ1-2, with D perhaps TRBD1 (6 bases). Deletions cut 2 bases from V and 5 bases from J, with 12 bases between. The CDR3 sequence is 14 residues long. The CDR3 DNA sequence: TGTGCCAGCAGTTTAACTGGGCAGGGGTATGGCTACACCTTC. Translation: CASSLTGQGYGYTF.

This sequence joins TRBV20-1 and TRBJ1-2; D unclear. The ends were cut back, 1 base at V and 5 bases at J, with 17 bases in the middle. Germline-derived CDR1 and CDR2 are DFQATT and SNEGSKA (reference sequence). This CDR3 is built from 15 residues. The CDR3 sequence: CSARVRTTETYGYTF. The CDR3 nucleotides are TGCAGTGCTAGAGTTAGGACTACGGAAACTTATGGCTACACCTTC.

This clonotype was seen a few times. DNA of the CDR3: TGCGCCAGCAGCCAAGACACGAGCTCCTACAATGAGCAGTTCTTC. This gives the protein CASSQDTSSYNEQFF. The V gene is TRBV4-3, the J gene TRBJ2-1; no reliable D call. The V end was cut by 0 bases, the J end by 0 bases, with 6 bases between. CDR3 length: 15 residues. Germline V gives CDR1 LGHNA, CDR2 YSLEER.

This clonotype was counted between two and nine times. The CDR3 here is CASSLGPFTGVISYEQYF. The CDR3 DNA is TGTGCCAGCAGCTTAGGGCCCTTCACAGGGGTGATTTCCTACGAGCAGTACTTC. The V gene is TRBV7-9, the J gene TRBJ2-7, with TRBD1 matching over 7 bases. The CDR3 is 18 amino acids. The V gene's germline CDR1 is SEHNR and CDR2 FQNEAQ (reference sequence). V shed 1 base and J 1 base; nucleotides not matched to a gene: 13.

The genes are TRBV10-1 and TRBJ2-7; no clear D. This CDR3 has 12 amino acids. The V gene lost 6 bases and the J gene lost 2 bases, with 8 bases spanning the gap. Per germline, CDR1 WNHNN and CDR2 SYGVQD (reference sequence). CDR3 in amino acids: CASSRDTYEQYF. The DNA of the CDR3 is TGCGCCAGCAGCAGAGACACCTACGAGCAGTACTTC.

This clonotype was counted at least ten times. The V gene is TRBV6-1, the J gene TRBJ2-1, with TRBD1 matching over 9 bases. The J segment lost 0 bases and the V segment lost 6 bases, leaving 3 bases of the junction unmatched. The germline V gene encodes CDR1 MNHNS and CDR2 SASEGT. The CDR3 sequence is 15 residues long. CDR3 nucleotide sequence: TGTGCCAGCAGGAGGACAGGGGACTCCTACAATGAGCAGTTCTTC. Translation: CASRRTGDSYNEQFF.

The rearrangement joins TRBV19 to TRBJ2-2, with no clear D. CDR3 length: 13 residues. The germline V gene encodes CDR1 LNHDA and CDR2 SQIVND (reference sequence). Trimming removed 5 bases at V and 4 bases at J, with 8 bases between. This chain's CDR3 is CASSPDGTGELFF. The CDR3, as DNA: TGTGCCAGTAGTCCTGACGGCACCGGGGAGCTGTTTTTT.

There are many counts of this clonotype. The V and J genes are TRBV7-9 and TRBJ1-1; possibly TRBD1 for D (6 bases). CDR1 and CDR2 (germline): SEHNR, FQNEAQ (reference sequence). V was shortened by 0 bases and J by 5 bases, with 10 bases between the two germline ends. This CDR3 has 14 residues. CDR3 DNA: TGTGCCAGCAGCTTAGCTAGGGGGAGTACTGAAGCTTTCTTT. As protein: CASSLARGSTEAFF.

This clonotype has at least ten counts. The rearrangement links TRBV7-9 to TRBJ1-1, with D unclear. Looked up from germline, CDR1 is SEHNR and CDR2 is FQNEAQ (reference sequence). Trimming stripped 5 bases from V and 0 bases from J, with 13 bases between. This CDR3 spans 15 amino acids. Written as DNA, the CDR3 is TGTGCCAGCAGCCAAGTCCGACGGATGAACACTGAAGCTTTCTTT. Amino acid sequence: CASSQVRRMNTEAFF.

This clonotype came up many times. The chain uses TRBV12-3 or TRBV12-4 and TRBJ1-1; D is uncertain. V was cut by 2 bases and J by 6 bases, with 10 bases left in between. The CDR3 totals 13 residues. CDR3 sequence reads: CASSLPGMAEAFF. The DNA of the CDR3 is TGTGCCAGCAGTTTACCAGGAATGGCTGAAGCTTTCTTT.

The CDR3 DNA follows: TGTGCCAGCAGACAAATGGATTACGAGCAGTACTTC. It translates to CASRQMDYEQYF. This chain joins TRBV7-2 and TRBJ2-7; D uncertain. Germline assignment: CDR1 SGHTA and CDR2 FQGNSA. Between the trimmed V and J ends, which lost 6 bases and 4 bases, there was a span of 10 bases. The CDR3 consists of 12 residues.

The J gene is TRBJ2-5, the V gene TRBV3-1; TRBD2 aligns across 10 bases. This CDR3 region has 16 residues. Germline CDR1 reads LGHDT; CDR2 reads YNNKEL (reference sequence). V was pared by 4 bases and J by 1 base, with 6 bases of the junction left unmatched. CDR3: CASSLVAGGRQETQYF. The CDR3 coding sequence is TGTGCCAGCAGCCTTGTAGCGGGGGGCCGCCAAGAGACCCAGTACTTC.

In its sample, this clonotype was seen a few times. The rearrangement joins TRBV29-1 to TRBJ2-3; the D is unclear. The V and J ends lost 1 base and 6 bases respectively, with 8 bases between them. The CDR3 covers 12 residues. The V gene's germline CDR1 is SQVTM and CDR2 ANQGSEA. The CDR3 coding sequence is TGCAGCGTTGAAGGGACGGCTGATACGCAGTATTTT. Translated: CSVEGTADTQYF.

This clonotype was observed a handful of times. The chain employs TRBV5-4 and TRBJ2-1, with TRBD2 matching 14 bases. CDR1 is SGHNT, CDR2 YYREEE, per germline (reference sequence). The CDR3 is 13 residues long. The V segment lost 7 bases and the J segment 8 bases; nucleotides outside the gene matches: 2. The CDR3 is CASGTSGSDEQFF. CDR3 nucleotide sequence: TGTGCCAGCGGGACTAGCGGGAGTGATGAGCAGTTCTTC.

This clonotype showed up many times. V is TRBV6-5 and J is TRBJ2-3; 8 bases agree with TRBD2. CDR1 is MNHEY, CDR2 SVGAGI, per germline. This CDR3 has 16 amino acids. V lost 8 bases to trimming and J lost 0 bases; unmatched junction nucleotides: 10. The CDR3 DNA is TGTGCCAGCCGCCGTAGCGGGATATCCAGCACAGATACGCAGTATTTT. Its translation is CASRRSGISSTDTQYF.